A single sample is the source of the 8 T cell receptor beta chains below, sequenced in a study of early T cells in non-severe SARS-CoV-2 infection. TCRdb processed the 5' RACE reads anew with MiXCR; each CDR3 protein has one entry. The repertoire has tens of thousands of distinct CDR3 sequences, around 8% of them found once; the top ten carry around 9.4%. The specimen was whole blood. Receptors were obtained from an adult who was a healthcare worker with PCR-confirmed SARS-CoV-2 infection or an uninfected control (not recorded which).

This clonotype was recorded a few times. CDR3 sequence reads: CVGEGRYTGELFF. CDR3 in DNA: TGTGTCGGGGAGGGACGCTATACCGGGGAGCTGTTTTTT. The chain joins TRBV25-1 to TRBJ2-2; TRBD2 agrees at 7 bases. CDR1 and CDR2 (germline): MGHDK, SYGVNS. This CDR3 comprises 13 residues.

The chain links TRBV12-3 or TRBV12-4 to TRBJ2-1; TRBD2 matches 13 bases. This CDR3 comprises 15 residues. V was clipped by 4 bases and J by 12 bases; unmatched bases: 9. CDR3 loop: CASSSTSGRASGQFF. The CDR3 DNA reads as TGTGCCAGCAGTTCTACTAGCGGGAGGGCCTCTGGGCAGTTCTTC.

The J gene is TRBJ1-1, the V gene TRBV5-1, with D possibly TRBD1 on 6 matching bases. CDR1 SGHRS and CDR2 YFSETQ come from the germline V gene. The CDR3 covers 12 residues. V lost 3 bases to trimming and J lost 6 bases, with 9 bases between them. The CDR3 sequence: CASSYGQSEAFF. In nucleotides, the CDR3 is TGCGCCAGCAGCTACGGACAGTCTGAAGCTTTCTTT.

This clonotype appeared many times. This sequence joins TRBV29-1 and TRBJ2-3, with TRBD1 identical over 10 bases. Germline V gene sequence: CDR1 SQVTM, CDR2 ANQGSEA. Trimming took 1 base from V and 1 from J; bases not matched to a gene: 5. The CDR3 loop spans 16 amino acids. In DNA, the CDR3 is TGCAGCGTTGAAGGTCATGGGACAGGGGGCACAGATACGCAGTATTTT. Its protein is CSVEGHGTGGTDTQYF.

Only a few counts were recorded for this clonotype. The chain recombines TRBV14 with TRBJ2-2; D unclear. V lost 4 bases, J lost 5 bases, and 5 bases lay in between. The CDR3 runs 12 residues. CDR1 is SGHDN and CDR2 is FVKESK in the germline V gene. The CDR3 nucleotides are TGTGCCAGCAGCCCCCGGACCGGGGAGCTGTTTTTT. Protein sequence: CASSPRTGELFF. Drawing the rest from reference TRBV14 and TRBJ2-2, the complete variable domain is EAGVTQFPSHSVIEKGQTVTLRCDPISGHDNLYWYRRVMGKEIKFLLHFVKESKQDESGMPNNRFLAERTGGTYSTLKVQPAELEDSGVYFCASSPRTGELFFGEGSRLTVL.

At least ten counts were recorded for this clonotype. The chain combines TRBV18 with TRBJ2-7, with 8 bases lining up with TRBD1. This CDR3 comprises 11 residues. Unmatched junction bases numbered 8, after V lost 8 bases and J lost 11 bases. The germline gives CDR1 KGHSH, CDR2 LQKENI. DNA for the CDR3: TGTGCCAGCACGACAGGACAGGGAAAGTACTTC. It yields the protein CASTTGQGKYF.

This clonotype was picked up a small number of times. The CDR3 DNA follows: TGTGCCAGCAGTTTCCCTACAGGGGGCGTATACAATGAGCAGTTCTTC. Protein sequence: CASSFPTGGVYNEQFF. The chain uses TRBV6-2 or TRBV6-3 and TRBJ2-1; 9 nucleotides match TRBD1. CDR1 is MNHEY, CDR2 SVGEGT, per germline. This CDR3 region has 16 residues. The junction had 8 bases not matched to a gene; V was cut back by 4 bases and J by 4 bases.

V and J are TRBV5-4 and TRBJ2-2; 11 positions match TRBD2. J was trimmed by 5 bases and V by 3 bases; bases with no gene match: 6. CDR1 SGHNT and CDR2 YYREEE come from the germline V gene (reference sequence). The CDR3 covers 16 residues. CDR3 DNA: TGTGCCAGCAGCTCGGGACTAGCGGTCGGAACCGGGGAGCTGTTTTTT. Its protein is CASSSGLAVGTGELFF.